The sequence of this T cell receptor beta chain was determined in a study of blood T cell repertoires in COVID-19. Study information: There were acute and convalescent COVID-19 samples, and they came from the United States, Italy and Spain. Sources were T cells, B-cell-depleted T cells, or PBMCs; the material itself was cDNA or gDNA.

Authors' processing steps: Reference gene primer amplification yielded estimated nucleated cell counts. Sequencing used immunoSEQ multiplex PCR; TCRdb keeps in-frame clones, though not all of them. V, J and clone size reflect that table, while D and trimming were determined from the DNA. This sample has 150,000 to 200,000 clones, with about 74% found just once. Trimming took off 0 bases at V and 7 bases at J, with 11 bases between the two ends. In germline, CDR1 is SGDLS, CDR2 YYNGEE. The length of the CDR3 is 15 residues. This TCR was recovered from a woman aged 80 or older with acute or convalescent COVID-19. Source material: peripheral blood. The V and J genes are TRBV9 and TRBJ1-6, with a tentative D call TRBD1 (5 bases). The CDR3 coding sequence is TGTGCCAGCAGCGTAGGACAGAGTACCAATTCACCCCTCCACTTT. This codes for CASSVGQSTNSPLHF.